The clone carrying this TCR beta chain was seen more than once but under ten times. Data came from immunoSEQ multiplex PCR; TCRdb stores just in-frame clones and leaves some out. Altogether about 300,000 clones are present, around 66% being singletons, with the ten largest covering approximately 6%. The sample is drawn from a study of cytotoxic CD8 clonotypes in ibrutinib-treated CLL. Trimming shortened V by 5 bases and J by 2 bases, and 4 bases separated the two germline ends. The CDR3 extends over 12 amino acids. Looked up from germline, CDR1 is LNHDA and CDR2 is SQIVND (reference sequence). The sequence derives from a human donor with chronic lymphocytic leukemia. Sample: PBMCs, taken after 36 months of ibrutinib treatment. The chain employs TRBV19 and TRBJ1-3; D call uncertain. This CDR3 reads CASSLPGNTIYF. The CDR3 DNA reads TGTGCCAGTAGTCTACCTGGAAACACCATATATTTT.